This passage covers 5 T cell receptor beta chains from one sample sequenced in a study of cytomegalovirus exposure and HLA in healthy donors. Researchers ran the PCR with 60 Vbeta and 13 Jbeta primers. The table came from immunoSEQ multiplex PCR; TCRdb's copy has only in-frame clones and leaves some out. The sample has some 120,000 clones, around 81% seen once; the top ten hold approximately 1.2%. The sequencing input was PBMCs. The receptors here all came from a female donor in good health and CMV-seronegative.

The rearrangement links TRBV5-1 to TRBJ2-7; 8 bases fit TRBD2. With V trimmed by 6 bases and J by 2 bases, 10 bases remained unmatched. The CDR3 covers 15 residues. In germline, CDR1 is SGHRS, CDR2 YFSETQ. The CDR3 nucleotides read TGCGCCAGCACCACGAACTCGGGAGGGACCTACGAGCAGTACTTC. Translating it yields CASTTNSGGTYEQYF.

The chain couples TRBV7-6 to TRBJ2-3, with 8 bases identical to TRBD1. Germline CDR1 reads SGHVS; CDR2 reads FNYEAQ. The junction had 3 bases not matched to a gene; V was cut back by 4 bases and J by 3 bases. This CDR3 region has 14 residues. Written as DNA, the CDR3 is TGTGCCAGCAGCTGGACAGGGACGACAGATACGCAGTATTTT. This codes for CASSWTGTTDTQYF.

The V call is TRBV29-1, the J call TRBJ2-2; 10 bases fit TRBD1. Per the germline V gene, CDR1 is SQVTM and CDR2 is ANQGSEA. V shed 7 bases and J 4 bases; nucleotides not matched to a gene: 3. This CDR3 contains 13 residues. The CDR3 reads CSGGTGATGELFF. In DNA form, the CDR3 reads TGCAGCGGAGGGACAGGGGCCACCGGGGAGCTGTTTTTT.

This clone was found once. The genes are TRBV18 and TRBJ2-7, with a possible D match to TRBD2 (5 bases). Germline V gives CDR1 KGHSH, CDR2 LQKENI. This CDR3 region has 13 residues. Trimming pared 2 bases from V and 6 bases from J, leaving 11 bases between. This CDR3 is CASSPIRGSEQYF. The CDR3 region has the DNA TGTGCCAGCTCACCAATACGGGGTTCCGAGCAGTACTTC.

This clone was recorded a few times. The chain recombines TRBV7-3 with TRBJ2-5, with 8 bases matching TRBD1. With 5 bases clipped from V and 5 bases from J, the junction kept 7 bases outside the gene matches. Germline values: CDR1 SGHTA, CDR2 FQGTGA. This CDR3 region has 14 residues. The CDR3 protein is CASSPQGESETQYF. The CDR3 DNA is TGTGCCAGCAGCCCACAGGGGGAATCGGAGACCCAGTACTTC.